The clone carrying this TCR beta chain has only a few counts. The data derive from a study of blood T cells in healthy people across ages. V lost 1 base to trimming and J lost 5 bases; unmatched junction nucleotides: 5. This CDR3 has 15 residues. Germline assignment: CDR1 SGHTA and CDR2 FQGNSA. A second PCR of 7 to 11 cycles used a sample-barcoded 5' primer and a J-beta primer mix. TCRdb processed the 5' RACE reads anew with MiXCR; each CDR3 protein has one entry. The sample has around 520,000 distinct CDR3 sequences; about a quarter are singletons. This same sample was also taken into another study, of T cells of mothers and their children.

This clonotype was sampled from a boy aged 2 to 10 in good health. The source material was blood. The V and J genes are TRBV7-2 and TRBJ2-5; 9 nucleotides match TRBD2. In nucleotides, the CDR3 is TGTGCCAGCAGCTTAGTAGCGGGAGCTCGGGAGACCCAGTACTTC. Translating it yields CASSLVAGARETQYF.